This T cell receptor (beta chain) was sequenced in a study of cytomegalovirus exposure and HLA in healthy donors. Study overall: In terms of ancestry, the Caucasian-associated cluster contained around 79% of the roughly 400 genotyped donors. General study results and limits: For TCR beta chains, V- and J-gene trimming was later linked to a missense DCLRE1C variant.

Every donor was a healthy person donating bone marrow. About this clone: Its matching antigen is unknown.

The PCR contained 60 Vbeta and 13 Jbeta primers. Sequencing used immunoSEQ multiplex PCR; TCRdb keeps in-frame clones, though not all of them. The table has around 130,000 clones, just under 80% seen once. Germline trimming cut 8 bases from V and 4 bases from J; bases unmatched to any gene: 6. This CDR3 comprises 13 residues. CDR1 and CDR2 (germline): MNHNS, SASEGT. Material: PBMCs. The sequence came from a woman younger than 30 in good health and CMV-seronegative. This chain uses TRBV6-1 with TRBJ1-2; the match to TRBD1 covers 8 bases. The CDR3, as DNA: TGTGCCAGCCGCACAGGGGGGTTCTATGGCTACACCTTC. Amino acid sequence: CASRTGGFYGYTF.